A single sample gave rise to the 3 T cell receptor beta chains below, sequenced in a study of Siglec-9 on CD8 T cells in melanoma. The repertoire was sequenced with immunoSEQ multiplex PCR; TCRdb's copy has only in-frame clones and lacks some. Here the sample spans about 36,000 clones, 84% being singletons. Sequenced: Siglec-9- CD8+ T cells sorted from blood. The origin of the receptors is a human donor in good health.

V gene TRBV2 combines with J gene TRBJ1-2; D unresolved. V was pared by 0 bases and J by 4 bases, with 9 bases between. The CDR3 extends over 14 amino acids. Germline values: CDR1 SNHLY, CDR2 FYNNEI. CDR3 in DNA: TGTGCCAGCAGTGAAGCGGCACCGTTCTATGGCTACACCTTC. Protein product: CASSEAAPFYGYTF. Using reference TRBV2 and TRBJ1-2 for the parts outside the CDR3, the full variable domain is EPEVTQTPSHQVTQMGQEVILRCVPISNHLYFYWYRQILGQKVEFLVSFYNNEISEKSEIFDDQFSVERPDGSNFTLKIRSTKLEDSAMYFCASSEAAPFYGYTFGSGTRLTVV.

CDR3 protein: CASSIGGFGANVLTF. CDR3 bases: TGTGCCAGTAGTATAGGGGGCTTTGGGGCCAACGTCCTGACTTTC. This chain links TRBV19 with TRBJ2-6, with D perhaps matching TRBD1 (5 bases). Between the trimmed V and J ends, which lost 1 base and 3 bases, there was a span of 7 bases. The CDR3 sequence is 15 residues long. Germline-derived CDR1 and CDR2 are LNHDA and SQIVND (reference sequence).

This clone is termed medium-sized (0.01 to 0.1%). This specimen includes other DNA sequences encoding the same CDR3. V and J are TRBV19 and TRBJ2-3; no clear D. Trimming removed 3 bases from V and 3 bases from J, with 4 bases in between. Germline CDR1 LNHDA, CDR2 SQIVND (reference sequence). The CDR3 loop spans 12 amino acids. The DNA for the CDR3 is TGTGCCAGTAGTATCGGAACAGATACGCAGTATTTT. It yields the protein CASSIGTDTQYF.